Shown below are 14 T cell receptor beta chains from a single sample sequenced in a study of T cell responses to AZD1222 COVID-19 vaccine. TCRdb keeps only in-frame clones here, not all; method: immunoSEQ multiplex PCR. The sample has some 130,000 clones, 85% to 95% seen once; the top ten hold around 1.6%. Specimen: peripheral blood, collected on day 0 of AZD1222 vaccination. The source is an adult in good health.

This clone was picked up one time. This sequence joins TRBV2 and TRBJ1-2; TRBD1 matches at 10 bases. The J segment lost 4 bases and the V segment lost 5 bases, leaving 10 bases of the junction unmatched. The CDR3 has 16 amino acids. Germline-derived CDR1 and CDR2 are SNHLY and FYNNEI. CDR3 bases: TGTGCCAGCAGTCCCCGGACAGGGGGAACAAGCTATGGCTACACCTTC. Translation: CASSPRTGGTSYGYTF.

Points on this clone: A junction boundary mismatches the germline segment, possibly from a read error. The chain recombines TRBV3-1 (or the pseudogene TRBV3-2) with TRBJ2-7; no reliable D call. Germline V lookup: CDR1 LGHDT, CDR2 YNNKEL (reference sequence). The CDR3 sequence is 13 residues long. CDR3 residues: CASSRPDPGGRDF. DNA of the CDR3: TGTGCCAGCAGCCGACCCGACCCAGGCGGTAGGGACTTC.

The rearrangement uses TRBV30 and TRBJ1-6; D remains unclear. The germline V and J ends were trimmed by 1 base and 4 bases, with 5 bases remaining between them. The CDR3 is 13 residues long. Germline loops: CDR1 GTSNPN, CDR2 SVGIG (reference sequence). The CDR3 reads CAWSETYNSPLHF. As DNA, the CDR3 is TGTGCCTGGAGTGAGACATATAATTCACCCCTCCACTTT.

The genes are TRBV10-3 and TRBJ1-5, with D perhaps matching TRBD1 (5 bases). There are 13 residues in the CDR3. Germline CDR1 ENHRY, CDR2 SYGVKD. Trimming removed 8 bases from V and 5 bases from J, with 13 bases in between. The CDR3 DNA reads as TGTGCCATCCACGGGGGACCGGATCAGCCCCAGCATTTT. Its protein product is CAIHGGPDQPQHF.

The rearrangement links TRBV5-4 to TRBJ2-5; 10 bases map to TRBD1. With 2 bases clipped from V and 3 bases from J, the junction kept 7 bases outside the gene matches. The CDR3 runs to 16 residues. CDR1 and CDR2 from the germline V gene are SGHNT and YYREEE (reference sequence). The CDR3 region is CASSFSPGTGEETQYF. The CDR3 nucleotides are TGTGCCAGCAGCTTCAGTCCCGGGACAGGGGAAGAGACCCAGTACTTC.

The J gene is TRBJ2-3, the V gene TRBV9; 9 bases are shared with TRBD1. The CDR3 is 15 residues long. CDR1 SGDLS and CDR2 YYNGEE come from the germline V gene. V was pared by 0 bases and J by 4 bases, with 3 bases of the junction left unmatched. This chain's CDR3 is CASSVAGQGADTQYF. The CDR3 region has the DNA TGTGCCAGCAGCGTAGCGGGACAGGGCGCAGATACGCAGTATTTT.

This rearrangement joins TRBV30 to TRBJ1-1; D remains ambiguous. This CDR3 has 14 amino acids. V dropped 2 bases and J dropped 0 bases, with 10 bases sitting between them. Germline V gene sequence: CDR1 GTSNPN, CDR2 SVGIG (reference sequence). Here the CDR3 DNA reads TGTGCCTGGAGTTCTTGGGTCCTGAACACTGAAGCTTTCTTT. Protein sequence: CAWSSWVLNTEAFF.

The chain carries TRBV6-1 and TRBJ2-7; possibly TRBD2 for D (6 bases). The CDR3 runs to 14 residues. The ends were cut back, 3 bases at V and 0 bases at J, with 9 bases in the middle. Per the germline V gene, CDR1 is MNHNS and CDR2 is SASEGT. CDR3 coding DNA: TGTGCCAGCAGTGAGCGGGGTGCCTCCTACGAGCAGTACTTC. It is translated as CASSERGASYEQYF.

This sequence joins TRBV10-1 and TRBJ2-7, with a possible D match to TRBD2 (6 bases). Germline CDR1 is WNHNN and CDR2 is SYGVQD (reference sequence). CDR3 length equals 12 residues. Trimming left V 11 bases short and J 0 bases short, with 11 bases between. The CDR3 sequence is CAGTGSSYEQYF. DNA for the CDR3: TGCGCCGGGACTGGGAGCTCCTACGAGCAGTACTTC.

About this clone: The same CDR3 can be traced to other DNA sequences in this sample. The chain combines TRBV9 with TRBJ2-7, with unresolved D. V was pared by 0 bases and J by 4 bases, with 5 bases between. The CDR3 spans 12 residues. Germline V gives CDR1 SGDLS, CDR2 YYNGEE. CDR3 nucleotides: TGTGCCAGCAGCGTAGGTGGTTACGAGCAGTACTTC. It translates to CASSVGGYEQYF.

This chain joins TRBV24-1 and TRBJ2-3; D might be TRBD2 (5 bases). Germline V gene sequence: CDR1 KGHDR, CDR2 SFDVKD. Trimming removed 2 bases from V and 1 base from J, with 9 bases in between. The CDR3 has 15 residues. The DNA for the CDR3 is TGTGCCACCAGTGATTGGGGTAGCGGCACAGATACGCAGTATTTT. Protein sequence: CATSDWGSGTDTQYF.

The J gene is TRBJ2-2, the V gene TRBV10-3, with 7 nucleotides matching TRBD1. Germline V gene lookup returns CDR1 ENHRY and CDR2 SYGVKD. The length of the CDR3 is 15 residues. V shed 5 bases, J shed 3 bases, and the junction held 6 bases outside the gene matches. The CDR3 here is CAISSQGVDTGELFF. The CDR3, as DNA: TGTGCCATCAGTAGTCAGGGGGTTGACACCGGGGAGCTGTTTTTT.

The rearrangement joins TRBV7-2 to TRBJ2-5, with D possibly TRBD2 on 5 matching bases. Germline V gene lookup returns CDR1 SGHTA and CDR2 FQGNSA. Trimming took 1 base from V and 7 from J, leaving 16 bases between them. This CDR3 region has 15 residues. CDR3 in amino acids: CASSLGGRSLGTQYF. In nucleotides, the CDR3 is TGTGCCAGCAGCTTAGGAGGGCGAAGTCTCGGGACCCAGTACTTC.

The chain uses TRBV27 and TRBJ1-1; D might be TRBD1 (5 bases). The CDR3 contains 14 residues. Germline lookup yields CDR1 MNHEY and CDR2 SMNVEV (reference sequence). The V gene lost 3 bases and the J gene lost 4 bases, with 12 bases spanning the gap. The CDR3 sequence is CASSFRGLSTEAFF. The CDR3 DNA reads TGTGCCAGCAGTTTCCGGGGGTTAAGCACTGAAGCTTTCTTT.